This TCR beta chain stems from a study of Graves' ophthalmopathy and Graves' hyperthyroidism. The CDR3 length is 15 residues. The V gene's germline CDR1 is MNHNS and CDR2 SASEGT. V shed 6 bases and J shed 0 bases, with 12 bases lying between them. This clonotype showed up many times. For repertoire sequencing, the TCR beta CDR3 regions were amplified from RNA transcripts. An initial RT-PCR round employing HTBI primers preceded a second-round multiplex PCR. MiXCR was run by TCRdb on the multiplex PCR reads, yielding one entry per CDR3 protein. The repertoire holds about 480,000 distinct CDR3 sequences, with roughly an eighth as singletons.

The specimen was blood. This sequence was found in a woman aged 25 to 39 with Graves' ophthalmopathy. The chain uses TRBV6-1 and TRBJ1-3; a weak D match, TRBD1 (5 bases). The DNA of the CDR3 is TGTGCCAGCAGCCCCGACAGACGCTCTGGAAACACCATATATTTT. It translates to CASSPDRRSGNTIYF.